Detailed here is one TCR beta chain. It lacks a known antigen. Base qualities are missing; no much larger clone stands one base away. Using the deep immunoSEQ assay, TCR CDR3 regions were amplified from genomic DNA by multiplex PCR. Extracted genomic DNA from each cell subset was distributed evenly across all wells of several immunoSEQ 96-well plates, and each plate was treated as a replicate. For unsorted PBMC, roughly 330 ng genomic DNA, equal to tens of thousands of T cell genomes, was loaded into each replicate PCR. Ten immunoSEQ deep assay plates were used to sequence unsorted PBMC genomic DNA. Purified libraries were quantified with a Qubit 3.0 fluorometer, sized on a Bioanalyzer 2100, and re-quantified with the KAPA Library Quantification kit. Every immunoSEQ 96-well plate was sequenced on a separate single-read 150-cycle Illumina NextSeq 550 flow cell. Processing in the source paper ran as follows. The immunoSEQ output contained only junctional sequences without quality scores, so filtering could not match that applied to full-length reads. Sequences were annotated with PyIR, a Python wrapper for IgBLAST v1.9, and V/J genes and CDR3 were assigned using IMGT germline references. Reads were filtered out if the reads had weak V/J assignments (E-value above 1e-6), no CDR3, stop codons, out-of-frame junctions, or ambiguous translated residues. V3J clonotypes were defined by identical inferred V gene, J gene, and CDR3 amino acid sequence. The percentage overlap between two repertoires was calculated by dividing the number of shared unique clonotypes by the size of the smaller repertoire. Three approaches were used to assess repertoire richness: RTK rarefaction, the Chao1 estimator, and Recon v2.1 estimates of unobserved clonotypes. TCRdb took this table from immuneACCESS and kept in-frame rearrangements with V and J called. Such tables lack part of the clones; where checked against another copy, unresolved V genes explain under half of the gap, and the rest is unexplained. The V and J calls and clone size come from that table; D and trimming were worked out from the DNA. The sample table shows some 500,000 clones, and approximately 71% are seen once. The ten top clones hold more than 10% of the sample.

These data are taken from a study of shared clonotypes between healthy human individuals (dated by TCRdb to about 2020). A note on the overall study: A couple of women and a few men aged 18 to 49 years were included in the cohort. Blood TCR repertoires of five healthy adults were deeply sequenced to estimate repertoire size and the extent of clonotype sharing between individuals. Leukapheresis yielded between about 0.85 and 10 billion PBMCs per donor. To increase sequencing depth and limit assay-specific biases, TCR repertoire library preparation and sequencing were carried out by different laboratories using diverse techniques.

Results the study describes overall, beyond this receptor: Pairwise subsampling indicated that sequencing depth was expected to affect the degree of clonotype sharing among donors. The genetic and exposure-history diversity represented was limited by the small number of donors. Sampling was restricted to blood, and TCR repertoires in tissue are likely to differ from TCR repertoires in blood.

Donors were healthy HIV-negative adults with no recently reported acute infections or vaccinations. All donors were Caucasian adults living in Nashville, Tennessee, USA. For unsorted samples, some 100 million PBMCs were counted, and genomic DNA was extracted using the QIAamp DNA Blood Mini kit. After blood collection by leukapheresis, PBMCs were isolated using Ficoll-Histopaque density gradient centrifugation and then cryopreserved in the vapor phase of liquid nitrogen. V lost 5 bases and J lost 6 bases; the stretch between them is 23 bases long. From cysteine to phenylalanine, the CDR3 is 16 amino acids long. Just CDR3 DNA is preserved here, 48 bases in frame from base 1. The germline V gene (reference sequence) supplies CDR1 MNHEY and CDR2 SMNVEV.

The sequenced sample was PBMCs. This TCR was sampled from a woman in her forties in good health. Some clones in this sample may be carry-over from other donors' samples. The V and J segments used are TRBV27 and TRBJ2-7, with a tentative D gene TRBD2 over 6 matching bases. The DNA sequence is TGTGCCAGCAGTAGAGCTTCCGGGACTCGCGTCCCCGAGCAGTACTTC. Translated, this is CASSRASGTRVPEQYF.